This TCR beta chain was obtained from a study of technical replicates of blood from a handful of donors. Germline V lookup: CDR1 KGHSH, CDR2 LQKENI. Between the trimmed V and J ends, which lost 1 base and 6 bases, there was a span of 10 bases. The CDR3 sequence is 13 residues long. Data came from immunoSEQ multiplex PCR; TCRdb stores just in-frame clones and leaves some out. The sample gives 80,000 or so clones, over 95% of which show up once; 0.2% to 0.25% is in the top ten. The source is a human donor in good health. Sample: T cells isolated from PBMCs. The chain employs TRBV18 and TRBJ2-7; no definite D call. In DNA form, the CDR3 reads TGTGCCAGCTCACCACATGAGTTTGGCGAGCAGTACTTC. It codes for CASSPHEFGEQYF.